Detailed here is one T cell receptor beta chain. Its antigen is not known. The sample belongs to a study of OX40 agonist ivuxolimab in advanced cancers. Unmatched junction bases numbered 5, after V lost 0 bases and J lost 4 bases. The length of the CDR3 is 16 residues. CDR1 is SGHRS, CDR2 YFSETQ, per germline. Overall study results and limits: Certain nonresponders additionally had low normalized T-cell clonal expansion. CD8+ T cells averaged more expanded clones than CD4+.

Profiling relied on immunoSEQ multiplex PCR, and the TCRdb table lists in-frame clones only, not all of them. Of around 68,000 clones in the sample, about nine tenths were seen once. The sequencing used CD4+ or CD8+ T cells sorted from blood, collected in a trial of the OX40 agonist ivuxolimab. The chain joins TRBV5-1 to TRBJ2-5, with TRBD2 matching 11 bases. The clonotype comes from an adult with an advanced solid tumor such as melanoma, head and neck, liver or kidney cancer. The CDR3: CASSLEGSGRGETQYF. The CDR3 nucleotides read TGCGCCAGCAGCTTGGAGGGTAGCGGGAGGGGAGAGACCCAGTACTTC.